The clone carrying this T cell receptor (beta chain) has ten or more counts. What it recognizes is unknown. This entry belongs to a study of regulatory T cells in long-lasting Graves disease. Study conclusions and caveats: Persistent disease samples used TRBV28, TRBJ1-2 and TRBJ2-5 preferentially.

Stated time point: newly diagnosed GD, antithyroid drugs for less than 3 months. The TCR library was made from RNA extracted from PBMCs. EDTA tubes received around 9 milliliters of drawn peripheral blood. Assembly of TCR beta libraries relied on iRepertoire HTBI primers together with Arm-PCR of CDR3 regions. TCRdb reprocessed the multiplex PCR reads via MiXCR and lists one record per CDR3 protein. Among a few hundred thousand distinct CDR3 sequences listed, roughly 13% were seen once. V was pared by 1 base and J by 8 bases, with 6 bases of the junction left unmatched. This CDR3 has 15 amino acids. The same data also contributed to another study, on T cells in Graves' hyperthyroidism and ophthalmopathy. That paper states: First-round RT-PCR of the TCR CDR3 relied on the HTBI primer set.

The V and J genes are TRBV12-3 or TRBV12-4 and TRBJ2-1, with 9 nucleotides matching TRBD2. The specimen was peripheral blood mononuclear cells (PBMCs), collected at new diagnosis, from a patient treated with antithyroid drugs. The sequence derives from a man aged 30-40 years with Graves disease. The CDR3: CASSLVGGRAYEQFF. In DNA, the CDR3 is TGTGCCAGCAGTTTAGTCGGCGGGAGGGCCTATGAGCAGTTCTTC.